This TCR beta chain was recorded in a study of beta chain features in type 1 diabetes. Regarding the study as a whole: Researchers report that Type 1 diabetes patients had moderately but significantly shorter TCRB CDR3s across all four CD4+ subsets.

The germline gives CDR1 SGHRS, CDR2 YFSETQ. V lost 3 bases to trimming and J lost 1 base; unmatched junction nucleotides: 1. This CDR3 is 14 amino acids long. Of the isolated RNA, all was reverse transcribed, and so the sequenced material was expressed TCRB transcripts. Data came from immunoSEQ multiplex PCR; TCRdb stores just in-frame clones and leaves some out. The table records around 170,000 clones, around 9.7% of them present only once. In its sample, this clone was seen a few times. Its antigen is unidentified. The identical CDR3 is also encoded by other nucleotide sequences in the sample. The gene calls are TRBV5-1 and TRBJ1-1; TRBD1 matches at 9 bases. The receptor was isolated from a woman in her 30s with type 1 diabetes. Sequenced input: central memory CD4+ T cells from blood. Written as DNA, the CDR3 is TGCGCCAGCAGCTCGGGACAGGGGAACACTGAAGCTTTCTTT. It specifies CASSSGQGNTEAFF.